The rows below give T cell receptor beta chains drawn from one sample of a study of blood T cell repertoires in COVID-19. Produced via immunoSEQ multiplex PCR; TCRdb's table is partial and in-frame only. The sample records approximately 210,000 clones, around nine tenths being singletons. Sequenced input: peripheral blood. These TCRs come from a middle-aged woman with acute or convalescent COVID-19. Each CDR3 is given without its conserved first and last residue.

CDR3aa: ASRTERGNTEAF
v_gene: TRBV19
j_gene: TRBJ1-1

CDR3aa: ASSPSGGGTDTQY
v_gene: TRBV18
j_gene: TRBJ2-3

CDR3aa: ASSSGGSQH
v_gene: TRBV6-2/TRBV6-3
j_gene: TRBJ1-5

CDR3aa: ASSLAGGRGDTQY
v_gene: TRBV5-4
j_gene: TRBJ2-3

CDR3aa: ASSPQSRAGGLSYNEQF
v_gene: TRBV21-1
j_gene: TRBJ2-1

CDR3aa: ASSVLTNTGELF
v_gene: TRBV9
j_gene: TRBJ2-2

CDR3aa: ASSPGGGYEKLF
v_gene: TRBV11-2
j_gene: TRBJ1-4

CDR3aa: ASSPAGRGGTDTQY
v_gene: TRBV5-1
j_gene: TRBJ2-3

CDR3aa: ASSQPDSHTEAF
v_gene: TRBV3-1/TRBV3-2
j_gene: TRBJ1-1

CDR3aa: ASSSISGQDQPQH
v_gene: TRBV19
j_gene: TRBJ1-5

CDR3aa: ASTSGGAGELF
v_gene: TRBV3-1/TRBV3-2
j_gene: TRBJ2-2

CDR3aa: ASKQGLGNQPQH
v_gene: TRBV6-5
j_gene: TRBJ1-5

CDR3aa: ASTKDRDGSPLH
v_gene: TRBV2
j_gene: TRBJ1-6

CDR3aa: ASSQGGTET
v_gene: TRBV11-2
j_gene: TRBJ1-2

CDR3aa: ARSWGGQGGYGYT
v_gene: TRBV5-3
j_gene: TRBJ1-2

CDR3aa: ASMATNYGYT
v_gene: TRBV6-5
j_gene: TRBJ1-2